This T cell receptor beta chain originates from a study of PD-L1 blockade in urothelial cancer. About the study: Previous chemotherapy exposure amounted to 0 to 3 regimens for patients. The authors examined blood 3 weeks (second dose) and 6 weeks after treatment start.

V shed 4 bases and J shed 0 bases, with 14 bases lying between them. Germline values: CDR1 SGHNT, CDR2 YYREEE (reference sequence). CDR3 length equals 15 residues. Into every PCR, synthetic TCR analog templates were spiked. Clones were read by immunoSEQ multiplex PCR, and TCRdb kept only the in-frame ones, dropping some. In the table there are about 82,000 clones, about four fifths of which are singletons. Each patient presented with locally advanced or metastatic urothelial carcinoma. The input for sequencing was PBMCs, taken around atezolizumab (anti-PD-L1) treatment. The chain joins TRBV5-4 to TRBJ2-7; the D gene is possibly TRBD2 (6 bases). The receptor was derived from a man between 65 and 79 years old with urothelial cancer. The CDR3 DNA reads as TGTGCCAGCAGCCGAGGAGGCGGGATCTCCTACGAGCAGTACTTC. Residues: CASSRGGGISYEQYF.